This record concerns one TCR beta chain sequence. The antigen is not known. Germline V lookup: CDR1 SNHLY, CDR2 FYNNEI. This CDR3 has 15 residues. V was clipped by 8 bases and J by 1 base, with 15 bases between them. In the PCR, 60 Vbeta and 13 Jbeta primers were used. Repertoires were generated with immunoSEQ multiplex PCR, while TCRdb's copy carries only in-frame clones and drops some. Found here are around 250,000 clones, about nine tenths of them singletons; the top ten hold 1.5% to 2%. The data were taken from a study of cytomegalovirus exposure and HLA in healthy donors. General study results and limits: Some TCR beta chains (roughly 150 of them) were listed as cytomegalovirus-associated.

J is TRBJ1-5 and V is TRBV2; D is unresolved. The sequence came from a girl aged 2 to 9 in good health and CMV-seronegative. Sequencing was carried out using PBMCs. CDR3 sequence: CASSGEATSNQPQHF. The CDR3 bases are TGTGCCAGCTCGGGAGAAGCGACGAGCAATCAGCCCCAGCATTTT.